This T cell receptor beta chain comes out of a study of CD8+ T cells in alopecia areata. Study background: Those treated were given oral tofacitinib at 5 to 10 mg twice daily.

With regard to this clone: The antigen is undetermined.

General study findings and limits: Relative to normal scalp, lesional scalp, especially alopecia totalis/universalis, showed higher clonality. When scalp samples are sequenced, resident alphabeta T cells of normal skin are also captured. Tofacitinib did not eliminate many expanded lesional clones from scalp or blood.

The treatment was: oral pan-JAK inhibitor, 5-10 mg twice daily. Alopecia areata patients provided lesional scalp punch biopsies and peripheral blood, both collected for the study. The authors extracted RNA and reverse transcribed it into cDNA as the sequencing template. The protocol was immunoSEQ multiplex PCR, while the TCRdb copy is restricted to in-frame clones and leaves out a portion. This table holds thousands of clones, 74% found once. There are 12 residues in the CDR3. The ends lost 5 bases at V and 8 bases at J; junction bases unmatched: 4. CDR1 LNHDA and CDR2 SQIVND come from the germline V gene (reference sequence).

The material was skin, obtained at week 24, from a patient treated with tofacitinib. The TCR was taken from a human donor with alopecia areata. The V gene is TRBV19, the J gene TRBJ1-2, with 8 bases matching TRBD1. The CDR3 spells CASSPGTGGYTF. In DNA form, the CDR3 reads TGTGCCAGTAGTCCGGGGACAGGAGGCTACACCTTC.